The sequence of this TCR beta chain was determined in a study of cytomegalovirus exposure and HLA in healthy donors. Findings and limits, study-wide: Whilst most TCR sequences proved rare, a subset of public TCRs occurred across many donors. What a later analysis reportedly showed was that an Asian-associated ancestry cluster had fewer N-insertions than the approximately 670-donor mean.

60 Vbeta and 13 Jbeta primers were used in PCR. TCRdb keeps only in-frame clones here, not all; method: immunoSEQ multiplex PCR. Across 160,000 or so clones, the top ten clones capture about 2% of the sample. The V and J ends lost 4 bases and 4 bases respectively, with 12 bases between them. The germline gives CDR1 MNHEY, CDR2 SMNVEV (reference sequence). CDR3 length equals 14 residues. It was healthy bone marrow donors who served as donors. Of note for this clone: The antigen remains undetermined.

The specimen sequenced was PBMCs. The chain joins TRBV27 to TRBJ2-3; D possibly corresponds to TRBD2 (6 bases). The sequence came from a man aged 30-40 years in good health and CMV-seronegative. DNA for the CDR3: TGTGCCAGCAGTTCACCCTCTAGCGCAGATACGCAGTATTTT. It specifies CASSSPSSADTQYF.